This T cell receptor beta chain is from a study of T-cell memory formation after mild COVID-19. General observations from the study: A second wave of clones peaked on day 37, and their SARS-CoV-2 specificity went unconfirmed. CD4+ clones that contracted lay mainly in CM and EM; CD8+ ones lay in EMRA.

Worth noting for this clonotype: Its antigen is currently unknown.

Germline loops: CDR1 SGHTA, CDR2 FQGTGA. The V end was cut by 3 bases, the J end by 2 bases, with 14 bases between. CDR3 length: 15 amino acids. TCRdb reprocessed the 5' RACE reads via MiXCR and lists one record per CDR3 protein. Here the sample spans fewer than 550,000 distinct CDR3 sequences, over 15% being singletons. This chain connects TRBV7-3 to TRBJ2-7, with D possibly called TRBD1 or TRBD2 (5 bases each). The sequence came from an adult woman who had mild COVID-19 (a few samples of this study predate the infection). Cell type and time point are not known. Sequencing was done on a sample of PBMCs or a T cell subset sorted from them (not recorded which). Written as DNA, the CDR3 is TGTGCCAGCAGCTTCCATGTGGGACCCACCTACGAGCAGTACTTC. Encoded protein: CASSFHVGPTYEQYF.